This T cell receptor (beta chain) was recorded in a study of T cells in Graves' hyperthyroidism and ophthalmopathy. The wider study: Peripheral blood was collected at initial diagnosis, before any treatment.

This clonotype has at least ten counts. Exclusion followed for patients with uncontrolled infection, other autoimmune disease, pregnancy or lactation. Thyroid ultrasound, orbital computed tomography, clinical symptoms, and serum thyroxine and TRAb underpinned diagnoses. Out of approximately 9.9 ml of fresh peripheral blood came the PBMCs. Researchers amplified the TCR beta CDR3 regions from RNA transcripts. An initial round of RT-PCR targeting the TCR CDR3 relied on the HTBI primer set. Each CDR3 protein gets one entry after TCRdb re-called the multiplex PCR reads with MiXCR. Counted here are more than 650,000 distinct CDR3 sequences, about 15% occurring once; the ten biggest clones make up about 9.4%. Germline CDR1 is SNHLY and CDR2 is FYNNEI. V was cut by 6 bases and J by 10 bases, with 13 bases left in between. There are 13 residues in the CDR3.

Sequencing used blood. This sequence joins TRBV2 and TRBJ1-6; weak D call: TRBD1 (5 bases). The TCR originated in a woman aged 18-29 years with Graves' hyperthyroidism. CDR3: CASSLRGGSPLHF. The CDR3 bases are TGTGCCAGCAGCCTTCGGGGGGGATCACCCCTCCACTTT.